The 24 T cell receptor beta chains reported below all come from one sample, sequenced in a study of regulatory T cells in long-lasting Graves disease. To make TCR beta libraries, researchers used iRepertoire HTBI primers and Arm-PCR of CDR3 regions. TCRdb redid the calling of the multiplex PCR reads with MiXCR, one entry per CDR3 protein. The table lists roughly 420,000 distinct CDR3 sequences, 14% of them singletons. The time point is: newly diagnosed GD, antithyroid drugs for less than 3 months. PBMC RNA served as the TCR library source. These records were also assigned to another study, of T cells in Graves' hyperthyroidism and ophthalmopathy.

The sequenced sample was peripheral blood mononuclear cells (PBMCs), obtained at new diagnosis, from a patient treated with antithyroid drugs. Receptors originate from a woman between 50 and 59 years old with Graves disease.

This clonotype has at least ten counts. This chain links TRBV7-9 with TRBJ2-5, with D maybe TRBD1 (6 bases). The CDR3 loop spans 14 amino acids. The germline V gene encodes CDR1 SEHNR and CDR2 FQNEAQ (reference sequence). V was shortened by 6 bases and J by 4 bases, with 15 bases between the two germline ends. CDR3 coding DNA: TGTGCCAGCAGTTCCCGACAGGCTTCAGAGACCCAGTACTTC. Translating gives CASSSRQASETQYF.

The sample holds many counts of this clonotype. V gene TRBV7-9 combines with J gene TRBJ1-1; D unclear. This CDR3 region has 13 residues. CDR1 is SEHNR and CDR2 is FQNEAQ in the germline V gene (reference sequence). V dropped 4 bases and J dropped 0 bases, with 6 bases sitting between them. For the CDR3, the DNA is TGTGCCAGCAGCTCGACGGTGAACACTGAAGCTTTCTTT. Its translation: CASSSTVNTEAFF. Looking up the rest from reference TRBV7-9 and TRBJ1-1 gives the full variable domain: DTGVSQNPRHKITKRGQNVTFRCDPISEHNRLYWYRQTLGQGPEFLTYFQNEAQLEKSRLLSDRFSAERPKGSFSTLEIQRTEQGDSAMYLCASSSTVNTEAFFGQGTRLTVV.

Many counts were recorded for this clonotype. This chain links TRBV2 with TRBJ2-3, with a tentative D call TRBD1 (6 bases). V shed 6 bases and J shed 2 bases, with 12 bases lying between them. The CDR3 has 14 residues. CDR1 SNHLY and CDR2 FYNNEI come from the germline V gene. Here the CDR3 DNA reads TGTGCCAGCAGCCCGGGACACTACACAGATACGCAGTATTTT. This encodes CASSPGHYTDTQYF.

V usage is TRBV5-1 and J usage is TRBJ2-5, with D unresolved. The CDR3 spans 14 residues. Germline CDR1 and CDR2: SGHRS and YFSETQ. Between the trimmed V and J ends, which lost 4 bases and 4 bases, there was a span of 14 bases. Written as DNA, the CDR3 is TGCGCCAGCAGCCAAGAAGGGTGGGGAGAGACCCAGTACTTC. The encoded protein is CASSQEGWGETQYF.

Only a few counts were recorded for this clonotype. This rearrangement joins TRBV13 to TRBJ1-5; possible D gene TRBD1, 5 bases. Germline V gene lookup returns CDR1 PRHDT and CDR2 FYEKMQ (reference sequence). This CDR3 comprises 13 residues. The V end lost 3 bases, the J end lost 6 bases, and 9 bases lay between the germline ends. The CDR3 nucleotides are TGTGCCAGCAGCTTCGGCAGGGTTCAGCCCCAGCATTTT. Its protein product is CASSFGRVQPQHF.

This clonotype was observed a handful of times. The chain combines TRBV3-1 with TRBJ2-3; 14 bases fit TRBD2. The CDR3 consists of 17 residues. Germline loops: CDR1 LGHDT, CDR2 YNNKEL (reference sequence). V shed 0 bases and J 4 bases; nucleotides not matched to a gene: 3. CDR3: CASSQEGLAGVADTQYF. The CDR3 nucleotides read TGTGCCAGCAGCCAAGAGGGACTAGCGGGAGTTGCAGATACGCAGTATTTT.

This clonotype was seen a few times. V is TRBV25-1 and J is TRBJ2-1; D might be TRBD1 (5 bases). The tail of the sequence fits TRBJ2-5 better, so the J call may be wrong. Germline assignment: CDR1 MGHDK and CDR2 SYGVNS. The CDR3 extends over 15 amino acids. The DNA for the CDR3 is TGTGCCAGCAGTGTCCGGCAGGGATGGCAAGAGACCCAGTACTTC. It translates to CASSVRQGWQETQYF.

This clonotype was counted only a few times. This chain uses TRBV20-1 with TRBJ2-1; 9 bases match TRBD2. This CDR3 has 16 amino acids. V was clipped by 0 bases and J by 6 bases; unmatched bases: 9. Per germline, CDR1 DFQATT and CDR2 SNEGSKA (reference sequence). The DNA for the CDR3 is TGCAGTGCTAGAGATCCGGCACTAGCGGGCTCCAATGAGCAGTTCTTC. Protein sequence: CSARDPALAGSNEQFF.

The chain uses TRBV27 and TRBJ2-7; D is possibly TRBD1 (5 bases). Trimming took off 5 bases at V and 5 bases at J, with 16 bases between the two ends. This CDR3 comprises 14 residues. Germline CDR1 and CDR2: MNHEY and SMNVEV (reference sequence). The CDR3 reads CASSNRGFYHEQYF. Written as DNA, the CDR3 is TGTGCCAGCAGTAATAGGGGATTCTACCACGAGCAGTACTTC.

As regards this clonotype: With a much larger clone just one base away, this may be a read error. The chain links TRBV6-2 or TRBV6-3 to TRBJ2-1; D is undetermined. The CDR3 consists of 18 residues. CDR1 is MNHEY and CDR2 is SVGEGT in the germline V gene. In DNA, the CDR3 is TGTACCAGCATCCTGAATGACCGCCGATTTAGGGCCCCCAAGAAGCAGTTCTTC. The encoded protein is CTSILNDRRFRAPKKQFF.

This clonotype has a count of ten or more. The chain joins TRBV28 to TRBJ2-7; 10 bases match TRBD2. Trimming removed 5 bases from V and 1 base from J; junction bases left unmatched: 11. The CDR3 is made up of 17 amino acids. The V gene's germline CDR1 is MDHEN and CDR2 SYDVKM. The CDR3 sequence is CASSPDSSGRLSYEQYF. CDR3 DNA sequence: TGTGCCAGCAGTCCGGACAGTAGCGGGAGGCTTTCCTACGAGCAGTACTTC.

Ten or more counts support this clonotype. The chain uses TRBV28 and TRBJ2-7; 8 bases align to TRBD2. The junction had 6 bases not matched to a gene; V was cut back by 6 bases and J by 8 bases. The germline V gene encodes CDR1 MDHEN and CDR2 SYDVKM. The CDR3 sequence is 12 residues long. The CDR3 is CASRETSEKQYF. Here the CDR3 DNA reads TGTGCCAGCAGGGAGACTAGCGAGAAGCAGTACTTC.

This clonotype has ten or more counts. A read error may produce the germline difference seen at one junction end. V gene TRBV28 combines with J gene TRBJ2-7; D is undetermined. The CDR3 runs to 13 residues. Germline values: CDR1 MDHEN, CDR2 SYDVKM. CDR3 loop: CASSLSLRREQIF. The CDR3 nucleotides are TGTGCCAGCAGTTTATCCCTCCGACGAGAACAGATCTTC.

The sample holds many counts of this clonotype. The chain employs TRBV2 and TRBJ2-1; 7 bases are shared with TRBD2. The germline V gene has CDR1 SNHLY and CDR2 FYNNEI. The CDR3 extends over 14 amino acids. The ends lost 2 bases at V and 10 bases at J; junction bases unmatched: 8. CDR3 DNA sequence: TGTGCCAGCAGTGAACTAGCGGCCAGCGGGGAGCAGTTCTTC. Residues: CASSELAASGEQFF.

This clonotype was recorded at least ten times. V is TRBV2 and J is TRBJ2-7; TRBD2 agrees at 8 bases. The germline V gene has CDR1 SNHLY and CDR2 FYNNEI. The CDR3 is 13 residues long. V was pared by 7 bases and J by 6 bases, with 8 bases of the junction left unmatched. The CDR3 nucleotides read TGTGCCAGCACCCTGGTGACTAGCGTCGAGCAGTACTTC. Protein: CASTLVTSVEQYF. The full variable domain, completed using reference TRBV2 and TRBJ2-7, is EPEVTQTPSHQVTQMGQEVILRCVPISNHLYFYWYRQILGQKVEFLVSFYNNEISEKSEIFDDQFSVERPDGSNFTLKIRSTKLEDSAMYFCASTLVTSVEQYFGPGTRLTVT.

This clonotype was detected many times. CDR3 sequence reads: CASTQLADVGEQYF. For the CDR3, the DNA is TGTGCCAGCACCCAACTAGCGGACGTGGGCGAGCAGTACTTC. V gene TRBV6-1 combines with J gene TRBJ2-7, with 8 bases matching TRBD2. This CDR3 has 14 residues. Trimming at V came to 7 bases and at J to 6 bases, leaving 11 bases not matched to a gene. Germline-derived CDR1 and CDR2 are MNHNS and SASEGT.

This clonotype occurred many times. This sequence joins TRBV29-1 and TRBJ2-7, with TRBD1 matching over 7 bases. V gave up 4 bases and J gave up 5 bases; unmatched junction bases: 11. From germline, CDR1 is SQVTM and CDR2 ANQGSEA. The CDR3 runs to 14 residues. The CDR3: CSVARQGRENEQYF. CDR3 coding DNA: TGCAGCGTTGCCAGACAGGGAAGGGAAAACGAGCAGTACTTC.

The table lists this clonotype with many counts. The V and J genes are TRBV30 and TRBJ2-2; D might be TRBD2 (6 bases). V was pared by 1 base and J by 7 bases, with 16 bases between. The germline V gene has CDR1 GTSNPN and CDR2 SVGIG (reference sequence). CDR3 length: 15 amino acids. The DNA of the CDR3 is TGTGCCTGGAGTGGGCAGCCGGAGGGAGTCGGGGAGCTGTTTTTT. Protein: CAWSGQPEGVGELFF.

In this sample, this clonotype turned up many times. The chain is built from TRBV5-1 and TRBJ2-5; a weak D match, TRBD2 (6 bases). V lost 0 bases to trimming and J lost 5 bases, with 14 bases between them. CDR3 length equals 15 residues. CDR1 is SGHRS, CDR2 YFSETQ, per germline. The CDR3 DNA sequence: TGCGCCAGCAGCTTGGTGCCTAGCGATCGGGAGACCCAGTACTTC. Amino acid sequence: CASSLVPSDRETQYF.

This clonotype was counted between two and nine times. The chain couples TRBV4-1 to TRBJ2-4; D remains unclear. With 1 base removed from V and 4 bases from J, the gap between germline ends came to 5 bases. Germline V gives CDR1 MGHRA, CDR2 YSYEKL. The CDR3 is 13 residues long. CDR3 region: CASSQVGKNIQYF. As DNA, the CDR3 is TGCGCCAGCAGCCAAGTCGGGAAAAACATTCAGTACTTC.

This clonotype was recorded many times. The rearrangement uses TRBV27 and TRBJ2-4, with TRBD1 identical over 7 bases. This CDR3 spans 15 amino acids. Germline loops: CDR1 MNHEY, CDR2 SMNVEV (reference sequence). The V segment lost 5 bases and the J segment 3 bases; nucleotides outside the gene matches: 7. The CDR3 is CASSRPGQHKNIQYF. CDR3 DNA sequence: TGTGCCAGCAGTCGCCCGGGACAGCACAAAAACATTCAGTACTTC.

This clonotype was seen many times. CDR3 loop: CASRPRTSGIGDTQYF. The CDR3 coding sequence is TGTGCCAGCAGGCCCCGGACTAGCGGGATTGGAGATACGCAGTATTTT. This chain connects TRBV2 to TRBJ2-3, with 12 bases that match TRBD2. The CDR3 is 16 amino acids. CDR1 and CDR2 from the germline V gene are SNHLY and FYNNEI. V trimming: 6 bases; J trimming: 5 bases; junction bases outside the gene matches: 9.

Ten or more counts support this clonotype. V is TRBV4-1 and J is TRBJ1-2; TRBD1 matches at 8 bases. CDR1 MGHRA and CDR2 YSYEKL come from the germline V gene. Germline trimming cut 8 bases from V and 2 bases from J; bases unmatched to any gene: 7. This CDR3 has 14 residues. CDR3 amino acids: CASRRPGGNYGYTF. In DNA form, the CDR3 reads TGCGCCAGCCGACGGCCAGGGGGCAACTATGGCTACACCTTC.

This clonotype was observed at least ten times. This sequence joins TRBV3-1 and TRBJ1-4; 9 bases fit TRBD1. The CDR3 consists of 15 residues. With 3 bases clipped from V and 7 bases from J, the junction kept 6 bases outside the gene matches. The germline gives CDR1 LGHDT, CDR2 YNNKEL (reference sequence). The CDR3 spells CASSHLGTGSEKLFF. CDR3 bases: TGTGCCAGCAGCCACCTCGGGACAGGGAGTGAAAAACTGTTTTTT.